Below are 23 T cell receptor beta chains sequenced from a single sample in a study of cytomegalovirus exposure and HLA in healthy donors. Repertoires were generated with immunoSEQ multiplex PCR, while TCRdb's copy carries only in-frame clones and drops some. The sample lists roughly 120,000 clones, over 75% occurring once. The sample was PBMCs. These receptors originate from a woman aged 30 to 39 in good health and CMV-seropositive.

The CDR3 bases are TGTGCCAGCATCAGGCAGCAGGTCGCCACAGATACGCAGTATTTT. Protein sequence: CASIRQQVATDTQYF. This chain joins TRBV5-6 and TRBJ2-3; D is ambiguous. From germline, CDR1 is SGHDT and CDR2 YYEEEE. V gave up 6 bases and J gave up 2 bases, with 16 bases separating them. The CDR3 covers 15 residues.

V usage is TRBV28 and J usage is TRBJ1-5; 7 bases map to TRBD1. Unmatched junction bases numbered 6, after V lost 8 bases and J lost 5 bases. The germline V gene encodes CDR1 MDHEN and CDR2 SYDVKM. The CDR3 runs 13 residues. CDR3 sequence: CASGQVRYQPQHF. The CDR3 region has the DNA TGTGCCAGCGGACAGGTCCGATATCAGCCCCAGCATTTT.

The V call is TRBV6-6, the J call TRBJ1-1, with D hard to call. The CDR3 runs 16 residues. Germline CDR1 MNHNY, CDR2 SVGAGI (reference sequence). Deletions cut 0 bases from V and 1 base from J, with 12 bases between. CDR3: CASSYSILGPNTEAFF. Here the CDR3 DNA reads TGTGCCAGCAGTTACTCGATCCTGGGCCCGAACACTGAAGCTTTCTTT.

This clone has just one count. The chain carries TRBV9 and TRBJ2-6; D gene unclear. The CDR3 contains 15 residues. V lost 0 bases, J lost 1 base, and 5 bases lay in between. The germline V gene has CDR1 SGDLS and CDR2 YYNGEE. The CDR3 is CASSVDSSGANVLTF. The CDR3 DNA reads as TGTGCCAGCAGCGTAGATAGTTCTGGGGCCAACGTCCTGACTTTC.

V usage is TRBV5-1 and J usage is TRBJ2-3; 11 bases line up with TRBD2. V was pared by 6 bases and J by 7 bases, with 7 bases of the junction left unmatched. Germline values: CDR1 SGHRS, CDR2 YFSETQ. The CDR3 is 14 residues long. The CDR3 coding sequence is TGCGCCAGCACTGTTAGCGGGGGGGCTTATACGCAGTATTTT. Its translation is CASTVSGGAYTQYF.

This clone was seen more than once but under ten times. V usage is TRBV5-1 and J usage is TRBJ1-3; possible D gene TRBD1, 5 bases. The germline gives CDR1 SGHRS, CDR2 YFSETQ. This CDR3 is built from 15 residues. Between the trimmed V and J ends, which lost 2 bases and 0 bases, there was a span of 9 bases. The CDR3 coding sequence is TGCGCCAGCAGCTTTTCAGGGTACTCTGGAAACACCATATATTTT. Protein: CASSFSGYSGNTIYF.

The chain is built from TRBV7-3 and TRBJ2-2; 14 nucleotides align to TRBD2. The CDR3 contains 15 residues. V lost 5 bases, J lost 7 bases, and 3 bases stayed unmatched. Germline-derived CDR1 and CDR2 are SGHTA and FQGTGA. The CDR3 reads CASSPTSGGVGELFF. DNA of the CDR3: TGTGCCAGCAGCCCGACTAGCGGGGGGGTCGGGGAGCTGTTTTTT.

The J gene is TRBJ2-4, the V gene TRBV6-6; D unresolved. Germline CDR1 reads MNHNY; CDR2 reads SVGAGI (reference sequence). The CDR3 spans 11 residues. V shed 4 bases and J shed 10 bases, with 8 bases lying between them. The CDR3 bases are TGTGCCAGCAGTTCTGACGGGATTCAGTACTTC. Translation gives CASSSDGIQYF.

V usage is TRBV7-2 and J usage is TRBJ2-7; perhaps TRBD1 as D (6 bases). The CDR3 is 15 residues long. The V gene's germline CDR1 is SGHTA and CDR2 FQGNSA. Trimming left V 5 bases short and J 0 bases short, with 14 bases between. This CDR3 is CASSARQVSSYEQYF. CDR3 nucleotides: TGTGCCAGCAGCGCCCGACAGGTGAGCTCCTACGAGCAGTACTTC.

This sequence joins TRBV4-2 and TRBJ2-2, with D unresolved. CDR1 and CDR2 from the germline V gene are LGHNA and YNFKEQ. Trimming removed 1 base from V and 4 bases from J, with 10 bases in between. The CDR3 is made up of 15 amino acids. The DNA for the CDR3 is TGTGCCAGCAGCCAAGGGTGGGCCGTCACCGGGGAGCTGTTTTTT. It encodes CASSQGWAVTGELFF.

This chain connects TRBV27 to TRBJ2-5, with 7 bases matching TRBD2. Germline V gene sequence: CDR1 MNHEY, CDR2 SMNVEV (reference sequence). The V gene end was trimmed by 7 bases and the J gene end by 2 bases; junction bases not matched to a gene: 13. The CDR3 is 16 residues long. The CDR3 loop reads CASTPRRGLEQETQYF. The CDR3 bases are TGTGCCAGCACCCCCAGGCGGGGGTTGGAGCAAGAGACCCAGTACTTC.

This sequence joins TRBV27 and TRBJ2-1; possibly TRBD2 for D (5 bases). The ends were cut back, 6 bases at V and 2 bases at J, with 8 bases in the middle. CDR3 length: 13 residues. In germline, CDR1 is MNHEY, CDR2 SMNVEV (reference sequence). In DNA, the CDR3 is TGTGCCAGCAGCGGCGGGCCCTACAATGAGCAGTTCTTC. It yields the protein CASSGGPYNEQFF.

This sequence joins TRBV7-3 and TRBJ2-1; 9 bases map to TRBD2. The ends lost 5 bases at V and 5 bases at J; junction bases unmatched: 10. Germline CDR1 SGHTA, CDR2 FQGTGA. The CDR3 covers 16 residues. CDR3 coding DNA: TGTGCCAGCAGCCCCCGGGGAGCGGGAGGAAACAATGAGCAGTTCTTC. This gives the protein CASSPRGAGGNNEQFF.

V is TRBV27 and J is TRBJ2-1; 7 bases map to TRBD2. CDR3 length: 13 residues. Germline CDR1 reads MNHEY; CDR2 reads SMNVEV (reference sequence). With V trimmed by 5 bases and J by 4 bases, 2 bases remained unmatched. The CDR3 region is CASSKAGYNEQFF. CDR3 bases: TGTGCCAGCAGTAAAGCGGGATACAATGAGCAGTTCTTC.

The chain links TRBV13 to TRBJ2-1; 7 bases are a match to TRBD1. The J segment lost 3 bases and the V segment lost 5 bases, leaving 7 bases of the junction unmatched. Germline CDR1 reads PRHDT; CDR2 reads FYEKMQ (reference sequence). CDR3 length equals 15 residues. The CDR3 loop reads CASSQPGQIYNEQFF. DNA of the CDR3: TGTGCCAGCAGCCAGCCGGGACAGATCTACAATGAGCAGTTCTTC.

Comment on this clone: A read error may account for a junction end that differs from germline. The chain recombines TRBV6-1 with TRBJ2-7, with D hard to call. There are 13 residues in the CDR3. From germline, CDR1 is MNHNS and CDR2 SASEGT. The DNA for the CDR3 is TGTGCCAGCAGAGAAGGGCAGTCCTACGAGCAGTACTTC. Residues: CASREGQSYEQYF.

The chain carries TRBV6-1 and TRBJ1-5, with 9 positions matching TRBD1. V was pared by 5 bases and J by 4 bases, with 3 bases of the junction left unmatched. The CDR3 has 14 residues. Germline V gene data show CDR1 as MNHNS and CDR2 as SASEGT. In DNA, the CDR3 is TGTGCCAGCAGTAACAGGGGGCTAAATCAGCCCCAGCATTTT. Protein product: CASSNRGLNQPQHF.

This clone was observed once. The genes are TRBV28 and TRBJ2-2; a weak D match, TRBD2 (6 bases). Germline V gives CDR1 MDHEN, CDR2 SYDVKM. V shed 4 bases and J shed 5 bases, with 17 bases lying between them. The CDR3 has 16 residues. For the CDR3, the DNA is TGTGCCAGCAGTTCCCTACGGGAGAGGCGGACCGGGGAGCTGTTTTTT. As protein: CASSSLRERRTGELFF.

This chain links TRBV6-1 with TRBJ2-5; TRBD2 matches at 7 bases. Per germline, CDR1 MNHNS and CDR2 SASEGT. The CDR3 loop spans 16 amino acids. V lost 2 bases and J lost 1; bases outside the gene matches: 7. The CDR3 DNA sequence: TGTGCCAGCAGTGAATTTCGCTCGGGGGGCCAAGAGACCCAGTACTTC. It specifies CASSEFRSGGQETQYF.

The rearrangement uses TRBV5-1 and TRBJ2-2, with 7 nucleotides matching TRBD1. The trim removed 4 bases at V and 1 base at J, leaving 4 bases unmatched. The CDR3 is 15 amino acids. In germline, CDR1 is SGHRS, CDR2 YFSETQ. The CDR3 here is CASSTDRKNTGELFF. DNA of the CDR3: TGCGCCAGCAGCACGGACAGGAAGAACACCGGGGAGCTGTTTTTT.

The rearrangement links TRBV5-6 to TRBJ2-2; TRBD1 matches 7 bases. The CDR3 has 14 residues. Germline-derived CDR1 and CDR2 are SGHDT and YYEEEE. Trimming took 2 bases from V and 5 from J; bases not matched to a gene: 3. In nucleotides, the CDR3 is TGTGCCAGCAGCTTAAGGGGGCGTACCGGGGAGCTGTTTTTT. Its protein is CASSLRGRTGELFF.

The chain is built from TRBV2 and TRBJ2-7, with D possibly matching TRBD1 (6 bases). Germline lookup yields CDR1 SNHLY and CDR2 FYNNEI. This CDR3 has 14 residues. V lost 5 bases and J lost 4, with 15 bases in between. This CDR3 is CASSLRLGGYEQYF. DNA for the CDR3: TGTGCCAGCAGTCTACGCCTAGGGGGTTACGAGCAGTACTTC.

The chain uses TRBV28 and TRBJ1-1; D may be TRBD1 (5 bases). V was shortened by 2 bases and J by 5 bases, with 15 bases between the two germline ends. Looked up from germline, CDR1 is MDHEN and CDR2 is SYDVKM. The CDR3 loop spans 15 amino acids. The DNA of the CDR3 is TGTGCCAGCAGTTTAATTAGGGGCGCTTTTACTGAAGCTTTCTTT. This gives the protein CASSLIRGAFTEAFF.